This is a list of T cell receptor beta chains from one sample in a study of a mutant IDH1 vaccine in newly diagnosed glioma. Profiled with immunoSEQ multiplex PCR; TCRdb holds only in-frame clones, not every one. The sample carries around 33,000 clones, more than 85% recorded once. Source: PBMCs, taken from a glioma patient treated with radiotherapy, temozolomide or both. The receptors originated from a woman between 35 and 50 years old with glioma. Both conserved end residues are part of each CDR3. D genes are given only for firm matches. The listing skips clone size in some rows; elsewhere it reads once, few, many or a size class.

V gene	D gene	clone size	J gene	CDR3 protein	CDR3 DNA
TRBV19	NA	NA	TRBJ2-3	CASSIGSQSVPFTDTQYF	TGTGCCAGTAGTATAGGGTCCCAATCAGTCCCCTTCACAGATACGCAGTATTTT
TRBV25-1	NA	NA	TRBJ2-3	CASSEIARADTQYF	TGTGCCAGCAGTGAAATAGCCAGGGCAGATACGCAGTATTTT
TRBV5-1	TRBD1	NA	TRBJ1-2	CASSLGPGQYTYGYTF	TGCGCCAGCAGCTTGGGACCGGGACAGTATACCTATGGCTACACCTTC
TRBV19	NA	NA	TRBJ1-4	CASSISGSEKLFF	TGTGCCAGTAGTATAAGTGGGAGTGAAAAACTGTTTTTT
TRBV4-1	NA	NA	TRBJ2-1	CASSQEGYLEQFF	TGCGCCAGCAGCCAAGAAGGGTACCTCGAGCAGTTCTTC
TRBV7-3	TRBD2	NA	TRBJ2-3	CASSLSPGLATDTQYF	TGTGCCAGCAGCTTAAGCCCCGGACTAGCGACAGATACGCAGTATTTT
TRBV7-2	NA	NA	TRBJ1-5	CASSTGATQPQHF	TGTGCCAGCAGTACGGGGGCAACTCAGCCCCAGCATTTT
TRBV21-1	NA	NA	TRBJ1-2	CASSNRTDAGRPVGGYTF	TGTGCCAGCAGCAATCGAACCGACGCGGGCAGGCCCGTGGGTGGCTACACCTTC
TRBV30	NA	NA	TRBJ1-4	CAWRWRNEKLFF	TGTGCCTGGAGGTGGCGTAATGAAAAACTGTTTTTT
TRBV6-5	NA	NA	TRBJ1-2	CASRERRSHYGYTF	TGTGCCAGCAGGGAAAGGAGGAGTCACTATGGCTACACCTTC
TRBV10-2	NA	NA	TRBJ2-1	CASKGPLRADEQFF	TGCGCCAGCAAGGGACCCCTCCGGGCGGATGAGCAGTTCTTC
TRBV28	NA	NA	TRBJ1-5	CASHVRGVNQPQHF	TGTGCCAGCCATGTAAGAGGGGTCAATCAGCCCCAGCATTTT
TRBV4-1	TRBD1	NA	TRBJ2-4	CASSQIRIDRGFLNIQYF	TGCGCCAGCAGCCAAATCCGAATAGACAGGGGTTTTTTAAACATTCAGTACTTC
TRBV9	TRBD1	NA	TRBJ1-1	CASSVGGTGGSNTEAFF	TGTGCCAGCAGCGTAGGGGGGACAGGGGGGTCGAACACTGAAGCTTTCTTT
TRBV2	NA	once	TRBJ1-4	CASSEDLGWDEKLFF	TGTGCCAGCAGTGAAGATTTGGGGTGGGATGAAAAACTGTTTTTT
TRBV6-5	NA	NA	TRBJ1-1	CASSPRQGREAFF	TGTGCCAGCAGCCCTAGGCAGGGCAGAGAAGCTTTCTTT
TRBV5-1	NA	NA	TRBJ2-5	CASSNPGETQYF	TGCGCCAGCTCAAATCCCGGGGAGACCCAGTACTTC
TRBV11-3	NA	NA	TRBJ2-4	CASSWETSQNIQYF	TGTGCCAGCAGCTGGGAGACTAGTCAAAACATTCAGTACTTC
TRBV10-1	NA	NA	TRBJ1-4	CASSSGEKLFF	TGCGCCAGCAGCTCGGGCGAAAAACTGTTTTTT
TRBV18	NA	once	TRBJ2-5	CASSPRAQGKETQYF	TGTGCCAGCTCACCACGGGCACAGGGAAAGGAGACCCAGTACTTC
TRBV28	NA	NA	TRBJ1-4	CASSPGGATNEKLFF	TGTGCCAGCAGTCCAGGAGGAGCAACTAATGAAAAACTGTTTTTT
TRBV2	NA	few	TRBJ2-3	CASSDHATQYF	TGTGCCAGCAGTGATCACGCTACGCAGTATTTT
TRBV10-3	NA	NA	TRBJ1-1	CAISAGTGGGNTEAFF	TGTGCCATCAGTGCAGGGACCGGTGGAGGGAACACTGAAGCTTTCTTT
TRBV14	NA	NA	TRBJ2-1	CASSLNNEQFF	TGTGCCAGCAGCCTTAACAATGAGCAGTTCTTC
TRBV4-1	NA	NA	TRBJ2-2	CASSQDWVGVMNTGELFF	TGCGCCAGCAGCCAAGACTGGGTCGGTGTTATGAACACCGGGGAGCTGTTTTTT
TRBV7-8	NA	NA	TRBJ2-5	CASSLGSKTGSETQYF	TGTGCCAGCAGCTTAGGCAGTAAGACTGGGAGCGAGACCCAGTACTTC
TRBV4-1	NA	NA	TRBJ1-5	CASSQDSRYGNQPQHF	TGCGCCAGCAGCCAGGACAGCAGATACGGCAATCAGCCCCAGCATTTT
TRBV19	NA	NA	TRBJ1-2	CASSRDGYNYGYTF	TGTGCCAGTAGCCGGGACGGATATAACTATGGCTACACCTTC
TRBV10-2	NA	NA	TRBJ1-2	CATTPTGSYGYTF	TGCGCCACCACACCGACCGGATCCTATGGCTACACCTTC
TRBV6-5	NA	once	TRBJ2-4	CASSSRRGLAKNIQYF	TGTGCCAGCAGTTCCCGCCGGGGCTTAGCCAAAAACATTCAGTACTTC
TRBV2	TRBD2	few	TRBJ2-7	CASRPSNAGAYEQYF	TGTGCCAGCAGACCGTCTAACGCGGGAGCGTACGAGCAGTACTTC
TRBV6-5	NA	NA	TRBJ2-5	CATKSLLGSGETQYF	TGTGCCACTAAGAGTCTCTTGGGGTCAGGGGAGACCCAGTACTTC
TRBV27	NA	NA	TRBJ1-1	CASSLYAGTEAFF	TGTGCCAGCAGTTTATACGCGGGAACTGAAGCTTTCTTT
TRBV30	TRBD1	once	TRBJ2-5	CAWSANQNRGLGETQYF	TGTGCCTGGAGTGCGAACCAAAACAGGGGATTGGGGGAGACCCAGTACTTC
TRBV6-5	TRBD1	NA	TRBJ1-1	CASSDRGGLRTEAFF	TGTGCCAGCAGCGACAGGGGTGGGCTAAGGACTGAAGCTTTCTTT
TRBV10-2	NA	NA	TRBJ1-2	CASRQGSGYGYTF	TGCGCCAGCAGACAGGGATCGGGCTATGGCTACACCTTC
TRBV6-1	NA	NA	TRBJ2-7	CASSEAWLGGYEQYF	TGTGCCAGCAGTGAAGCGTGGCTGGGTGGATACGAGCAGTACTTC
TRBV6-6	TRBD2	NA	TRBJ2-3	CASILSGLVTDTQYF	TGTGCCAGCATCCTTAGCGGGCTTGTCACAGATACGCAGTATTTT
TRBV2	NA	NA	TRBJ1-5	CASRGGRLPQHF	TGTGCCAGCAGGGGAGGAAGGCTGCCCCAGCATTTT
TRBV6-5	NA	once	TRBJ1-2	CASSYSSGINYGYTF	TGTGCCAGCAGTTACTCTTCGGGGATCAACTATGGCTACACCTTC
TRBV7-2	NA	NA	TRBJ2-2	CASSPPALIGELFF	TGTGCCAGCAGCCCCCCTGCCCTTATCGGGGAGCTGTTTTTT
TRBV6-6	NA	NA	TRBJ1-1	CASSYPQNTEAFF	TGTGCCAGCAGTTACCCCCAGAACACTGAAGCTTTCTTT
TRBV4-3	NA	NA	TRBJ2-2	CASSLDQGYTGELFF	TGCGCCAGCAGCCTAGACCAGGGGTACACCGGGGAGCTGTTTTTT
TRBV4-2	NA	once	TRBJ1-2	CASSQDGSHNYGYTF	TGTGCCAGCAGCCAAGATGGTAGCCACAACTATGGCTACACCTTC
TRBV2	TRBD2	NA	TRBJ2-3	CASRPGLAGADTQYF	TGTGCCAGCAGGCCGGGACTAGCTGGAGCAGATACGCAGTATTTT
TRBV6-5	NA	NA	TRBJ1-1	CASRTQGGSDEAFF	TGTGCCAGCAGGACACAGGGCGGCTCCGACGAAGCTTTCTTT
TRBV27	TRBD1	few	TRBJ2-1	CASSQNRGKGNEQFF	TGTGCCAGCAGCCAAAACAGGGGTAAGGGGAATGAGCAGTTCTTC
TRBV18	TRBD2	NA	TRBJ2-7	CASSPGGLAGVAEQYF	TGTGCCAGCTCACCGGGAGGACTAGCGGGAGTAGCCGAGCAGTACTTC
TRBV7-8	NA	NA	TRBJ1-3	CASSLASGPGNTIYF	TGTGCCAGCAGCTTAGCATCGGGGCCAGGAAACACCATATATTTT